This note documents a single T cell receptor beta chain sequence. The germline CDR1 and CDR2 sequences are SGDLS and YYNGEE. The CDR3 runs 14 residues. The trim removed 2 bases at V and 4 bases at J, leaving 4 bases unmatched. This sample was taken from a study of blood T cell repertoires in COVID-19. Overall study: Specimens from acute and convalescent COVID-19 originated in the United States, Italy and Spain.

Generated by immunoSEQ multiplex PCR, the TCRdb table keeps only in-frame clones and is missing some. The table shows almost 35,000 clones, with roughly 80% occurring only once. The TCR originated in a man older than 75 with acute or convalescent COVID-19. The sequenced material came from peripheral blood. This sequence joins TRBV9 and TRBJ2-3, with 7 nucleotides matching TRBD1. The CDR3 bases are TGTGCCAGCAGCGTTAACACAGGGGCAGATACGCAGTATTTT. The encoded protein is CASSVNTGADTQYF.